This record looks at one T cell receptor (beta chain) sequence and its context. Its specific antigen is unknown. Base qualities are missing; no much larger clone stands one base away. TCRbeta CDR3 regions were amplified from genomic DNA by means of the immunoSEQ Assay, a bias-controlled multiplex PCR. In the authors' own workflow: The number of nucleated cells in each sample was estimated from the amplification of reference gene primers within the assay. Sequence reads were collapsed and filtered to measure the absolute abundance of every unique TCRbeta CDR3 rearrangement. For each sample, productive Simpson clonality was calculated as the square root of Simpson's diversity index over productive rearrangements. As stored in TCRdb, this immuneACCESS dataset retains in-frame rearrangements with V and J assigned. A fraction of the clones does not appear; measured against another copy, unresolved V genes explain less than half of the discrepancy, and the remainder lacks a known reason. The D gene and trimming were derived from the DNA, and the V and J assignments and clone size from that table. A total of 350,000 to 450,000 clones appear in this sample, about 85% of them only once. More than 3% of the sample is held by the ten biggest clonotypes.

The source of the sample is a study of blood T cell repertoires in COVID-19 (dated by TCRdb to 2020 to 2022). Notes on the research overall: The collaborator samples originated in the United States, Italy and Spain and spanned the acute and convalescent phases of COVID-19. The prospective study material was composed of cDNA or gDNA derived from T cells, B-cell-depleted T cells, or PBMCs. The dataset comprised deeply sampled blood TCRbeta repertoires from subjects exposed to, actively infected with, or recovered from COVID-19. A freely available public database, intended as a resource for researchers studying the immune response to SARS-CoV-2, is where the repertoires were released. The samples were drawn from two sources: the first 160 participants of the ongoing ImmuneRACE study, and 1,000 to 1,500 subjects contributed by 6 global collaborators. The sample metadata nearly always contained a de-identified subject ID, COVID-19 status, age in years and sex. Where available, HLA class I and class II types were taken from metadata supplied by the sample provider and were not determined by assay-based typing. Results and caveats for the whole study, not just this receptor: Clinical and demographic metadata were provided uncurated, with the amount varying by source and participant.

Trimming costs V 4 bases and J 12 bases, and their ends lie 21 bases apart. Based on the germline V gene, the CDR1 and CDR2 sequences are MGHRA and YSYEKL. Reading from cysteine to phenylalanine, the CDR3 counts 14 amino acids. Only CDR3 DNA remains: 42 bases, in frame from the first base. Each collaborating institution followed its own protocols to collect whole blood in K2EDTA tubes. Collaborator samples were shipped for TCRbeta analysis as frozen whole blood, isolated PBMCs, or DNA extracted from either sample type. Sequencing was performed on peripheral blood. The chain was built from TRBV4-1 and TRBJ1-2, and possibly TRBD1, on 6 matching bases. This TCR was sampled from a woman aged 18-29 years with acute or convalescent COVID-19. The CDR3 amino acid sequence is: CASSPYTGNPFDTF. Read as DNA, the sequence is TGCGCCAGCAGCCCTTATACAGGGAATCCTTTCGACACCTTC.